This T cell receptor (beta chain) emerged from a study of cytomegalovirus exposure and HLA in healthy donors. The overall study: Roughly 80 million unique TCRs from HLA-typed donors made up an early data release.

The PCR used 60 Vbeta and 13 Jbeta primers. Profiled with immunoSEQ multiplex PCR; TCRdb holds only in-frame clones, not every one. In the table there are some 130,000 clones, approximately 82% of which are singletons. This clonotype originated in a boy younger than 10 in good health and CMV-seronegative. The source material was PBMCs.

The CDR3 protein is CASSQGAQRGTDTQYF. In DNA, the CDR3 is TGCGCCAGCAGCCAAGGTGCCCAGCGGGGGACAGATACGCAGTATTTT. The rearrangement links TRBV4-1 to TRBJ2-3, with TRBD2 matching over 8 bases. Germline assignment: CDR1 MGHRA and CDR2 YSYEKL. The CDR3 is 16 amino acids. Losses at the gene ends were 1 base for V and 3 bases for J; bases not matched to a gene: 6.